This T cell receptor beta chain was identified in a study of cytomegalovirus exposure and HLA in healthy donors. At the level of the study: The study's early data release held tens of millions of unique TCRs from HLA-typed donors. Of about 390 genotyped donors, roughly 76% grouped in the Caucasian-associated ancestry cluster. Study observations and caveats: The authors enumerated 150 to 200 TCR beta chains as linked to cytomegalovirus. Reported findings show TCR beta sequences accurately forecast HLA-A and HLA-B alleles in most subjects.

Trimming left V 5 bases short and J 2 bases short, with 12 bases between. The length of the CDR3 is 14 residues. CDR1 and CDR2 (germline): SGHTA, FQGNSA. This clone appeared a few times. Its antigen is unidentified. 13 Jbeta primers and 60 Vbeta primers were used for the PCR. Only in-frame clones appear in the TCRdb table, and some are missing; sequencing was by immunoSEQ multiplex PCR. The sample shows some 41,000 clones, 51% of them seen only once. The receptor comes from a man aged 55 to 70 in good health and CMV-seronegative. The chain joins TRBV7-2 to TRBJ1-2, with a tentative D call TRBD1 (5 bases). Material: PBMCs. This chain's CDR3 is CASSPQAGNYGYTF. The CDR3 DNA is TGTGCCAGCAGCCCACAGGCAGGGAACTATGGCTACACCTTC.